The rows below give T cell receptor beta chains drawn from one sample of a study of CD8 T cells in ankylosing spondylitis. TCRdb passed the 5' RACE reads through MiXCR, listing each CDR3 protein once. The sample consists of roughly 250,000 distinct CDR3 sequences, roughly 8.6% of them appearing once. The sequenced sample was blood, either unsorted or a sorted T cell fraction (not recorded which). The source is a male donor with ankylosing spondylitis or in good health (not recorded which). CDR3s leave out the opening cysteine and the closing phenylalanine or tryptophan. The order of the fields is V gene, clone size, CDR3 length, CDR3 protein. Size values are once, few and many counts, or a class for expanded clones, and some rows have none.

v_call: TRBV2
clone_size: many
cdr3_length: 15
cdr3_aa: ASSDEEGWADTDTQY

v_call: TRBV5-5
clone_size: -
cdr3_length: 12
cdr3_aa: ASSLQSANTEAF

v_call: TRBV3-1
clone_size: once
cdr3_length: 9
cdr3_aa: ASSHDGGYT

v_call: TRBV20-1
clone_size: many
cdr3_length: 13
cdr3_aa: SAMTTSGRGNEQF

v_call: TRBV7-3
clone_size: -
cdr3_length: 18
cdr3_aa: ASSPPRLAGVTSGSNEQF

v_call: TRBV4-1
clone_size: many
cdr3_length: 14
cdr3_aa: ASSQGREPGTDTQY

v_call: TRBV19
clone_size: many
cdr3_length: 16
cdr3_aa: ASSIGGGLAGDWPEQF

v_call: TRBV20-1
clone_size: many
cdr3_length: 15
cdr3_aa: SARGGQGLAGGGTQY

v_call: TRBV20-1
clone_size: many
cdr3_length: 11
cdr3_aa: SARRDSSYEQY

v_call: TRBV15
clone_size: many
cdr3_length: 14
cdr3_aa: ATSRDGNVVGEKLF

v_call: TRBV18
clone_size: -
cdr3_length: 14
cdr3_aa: ASSITGASMTYEQY

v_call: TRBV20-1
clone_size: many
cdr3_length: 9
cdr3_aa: SARGEYTQY

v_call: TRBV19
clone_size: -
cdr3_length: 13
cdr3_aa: ASSGTGQGNNEQF

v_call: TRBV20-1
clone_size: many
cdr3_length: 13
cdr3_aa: SARDPKGGHGGQY

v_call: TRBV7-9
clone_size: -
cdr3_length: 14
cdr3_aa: ASSLSSRGLNEKLF

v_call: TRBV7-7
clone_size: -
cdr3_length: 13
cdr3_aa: ASSLAGQETGELF

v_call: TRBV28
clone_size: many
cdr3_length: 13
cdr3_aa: ASSIQRQGPDTQY

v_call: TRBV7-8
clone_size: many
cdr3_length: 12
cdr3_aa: ASILDRGPYEQY

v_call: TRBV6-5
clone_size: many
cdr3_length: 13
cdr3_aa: ASSYSRGHNDEQY

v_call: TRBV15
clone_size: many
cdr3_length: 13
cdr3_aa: ATSRERGRAGELF

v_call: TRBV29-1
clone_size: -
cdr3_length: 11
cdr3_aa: SVGAGESDEQF

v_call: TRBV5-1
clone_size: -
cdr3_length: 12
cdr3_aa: ASSSQGAREKLF

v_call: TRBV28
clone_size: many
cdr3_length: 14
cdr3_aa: ASSLVGAMKIQPQH

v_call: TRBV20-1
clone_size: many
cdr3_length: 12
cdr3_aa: SARVPSINQPQH

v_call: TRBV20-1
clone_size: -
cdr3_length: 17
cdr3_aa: SARDLPLTGGLSHDEQY

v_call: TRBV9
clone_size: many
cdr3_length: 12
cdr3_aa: ASSGPGLATAQY

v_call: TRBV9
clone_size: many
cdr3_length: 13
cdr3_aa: ASNPMGQNYNEQF

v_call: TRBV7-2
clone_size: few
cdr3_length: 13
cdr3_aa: ASSSVRGATGELF

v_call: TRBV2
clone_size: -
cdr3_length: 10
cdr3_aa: ASNAGAYEQY

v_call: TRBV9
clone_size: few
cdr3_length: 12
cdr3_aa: ASSGGHGNTEAF

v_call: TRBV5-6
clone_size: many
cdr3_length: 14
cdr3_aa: ASSFSNYRGPYEQY

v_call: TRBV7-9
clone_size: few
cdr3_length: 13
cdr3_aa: ASSLAPGISYEQY

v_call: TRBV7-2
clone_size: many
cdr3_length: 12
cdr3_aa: ASSSGTGGTEAF

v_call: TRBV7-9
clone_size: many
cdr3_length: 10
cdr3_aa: ASSLVIDTQY

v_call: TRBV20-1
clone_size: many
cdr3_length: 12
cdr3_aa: SAREGLTTYEQY

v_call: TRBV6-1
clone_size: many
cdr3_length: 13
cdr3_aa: ASSSGGLNTGELF

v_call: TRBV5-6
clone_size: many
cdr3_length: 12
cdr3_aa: ASSWGQGEGGYT

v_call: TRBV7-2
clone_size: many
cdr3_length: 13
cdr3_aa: ASSLGTVTGNTIY

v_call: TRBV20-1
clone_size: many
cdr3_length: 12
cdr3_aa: SASGTGKVDTQY

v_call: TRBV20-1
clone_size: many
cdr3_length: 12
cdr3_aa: SAASGGSTDTQY

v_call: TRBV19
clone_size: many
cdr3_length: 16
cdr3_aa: ASSMAPDRDRFSNGYT

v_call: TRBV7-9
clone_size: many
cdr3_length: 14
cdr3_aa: ASSPNRAGFSYEQY

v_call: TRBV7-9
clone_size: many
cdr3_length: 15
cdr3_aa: ASSPGLAVRSSYEQY

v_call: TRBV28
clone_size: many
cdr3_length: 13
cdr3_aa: ASRESFDSLYEQY

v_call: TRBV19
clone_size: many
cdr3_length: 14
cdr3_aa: ASSSGLAGATGELF

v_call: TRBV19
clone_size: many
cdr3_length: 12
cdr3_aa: ASSIASGNQPQH

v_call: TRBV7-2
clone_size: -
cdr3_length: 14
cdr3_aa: ASSPIAGGPGDEQF

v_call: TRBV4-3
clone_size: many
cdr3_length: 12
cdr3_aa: ASSQEDGYQPQH

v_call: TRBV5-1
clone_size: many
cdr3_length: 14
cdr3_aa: ASSLVAGSAKNIQY

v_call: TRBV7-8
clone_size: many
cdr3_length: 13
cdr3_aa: ASSLDPSGGEKLF

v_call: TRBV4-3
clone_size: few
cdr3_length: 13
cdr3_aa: ASSQDRGRGYGYT

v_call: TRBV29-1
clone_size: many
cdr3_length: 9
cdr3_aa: SVGEGYGYT

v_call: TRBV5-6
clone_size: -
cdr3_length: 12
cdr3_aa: ARGRGGPSDTQY

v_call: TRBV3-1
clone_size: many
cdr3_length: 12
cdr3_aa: ASSQDLVAETQY

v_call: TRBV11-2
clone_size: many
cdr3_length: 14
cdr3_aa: ASSLVRGQRNYGYT

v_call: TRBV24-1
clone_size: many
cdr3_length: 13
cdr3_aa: ATSDGLAGSNEQF

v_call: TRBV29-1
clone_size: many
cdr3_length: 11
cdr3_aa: SMARTPYNEQF

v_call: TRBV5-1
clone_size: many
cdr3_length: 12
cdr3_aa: ASSLGQAYNEQF

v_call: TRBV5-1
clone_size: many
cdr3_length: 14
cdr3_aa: ASSSTGTRGYNEQF